This T cell receptor (beta chain) stems from a study of blood T cell repertoires in COVID-19. Clones were sequenced by immunoSEQ multiplex PCR, and TCRdb holds only the in-frame ones, with some missing. The sample includes roughly 68,000 clones, 88% of them seen just once. V lost 1 base, J lost 8 bases, and 7 bases stayed unmatched. Germline CDR1 and CDR2: SGHRS and YFSETQ. The CDR3 spans 15 residues. This receptor was obtained from a human donor in a cohort sampled during active COVID-19. The sequencing sample was made of peripheral blood. V gene TRBV5-1 combines with J gene TRBJ2-1; 9 bases agree with TRBD2. The CDR3 here is CASSLLGTSSDEQFF. The CDR3 DNA follows: TGCGCCAGCAGCTTGCTCGGGACTAGCAGCGATGAGCAGTTCTTC.